This T cell receptor beta chain stems from a study of blood T cell repertoires in COVID-19. Study-wide background: Sites in the United States, Italy and Spain provided acute and convalescent COVID-19 samples. In each case, the material was cDNA or gDNA derived from T cells, B-cell-depleted T cells, or PBMCs.

How the authors handled the data: For nucleated cells, counts were estimated from reference gene primer amplification. TCRdb's copy holds only in-frame clones and misses some; the assay was immunoSEQ multiplex PCR. That table supplies the V and J calls and clone size; D and trimming were determined from the DNA. The sample lists about 190,000 clones; around nine tenths were seen once. V was pared by 0 bases and J by 2 bases, with 3 bases of the junction left unmatched. The CDR3 is 15 amino acids. Looked up from germline, CDR1 is MNHEY and CDR2 is SVGEGT. The sequence was obtained from a man aged 30 to 45 with acute or convalescent COVID-19. Source material: peripheral blood. This chain uses TRBV6-2 or TRBV6-3 with TRBJ2-7, with 8 bases aligning to TRBD2. CDR3: CASSYSLAGTYEQYF. CDR3 DNA sequence: TGTGCCAGCAGTTACTCTCTAGCGGGCACCTACGAGCAGTACTTC.